This T cell receptor beta chain was identified during a study of a mutant IDH1 vaccine in newly diagnosed glioma. Study-wide context: Initiation of the vaccine course occurred 4-6 weeks after radiotherapy alone, or alongside temozolomide cycles. Treated patients, approximately 60% male and roughly 40% female, averaged approximately 40 years of age.

About this clone itself: Its antigen remains unknown.

Using immunoSEQ multiplex PCR, the repertoire was profiled, and TCRdb retains in-frame clones only, with some absent. This sample has roughly 52,000 clones, with approximately 80% found just once. V lost 2 bases, J lost 1 base, and 3 bases stayed unmatched. Germline V gives CDR1 MNHEY, CDR2 SMNVEV (reference sequence). The CDR3 is 15 amino acids. Findings and limits, study-wide: The study observed vaccine-induced immune responses in 90% to 95% of patients.

Time point of the sample: week 23, last vaccination. Vaccinated patients received 300 ug of mutant IDH1 20-mer peptide per dose, with topical imiquimod. The receptor comes from a man aged 35-49 years with glioma. The rearrangement joins TRBV27 to TRBJ2-5; 8 nucleotides line up with TRBD1. The sequenced sample was PBMCs, obtained from a glioma patient whose treatment included an IDH1 peptide vaccine. The CDR3 DNA sequence: TGTGCCAGCAGTTTAAGGGACAGGAGCCAAGAGACCCAGTACTTC. It codes for CASSLRDRSQETQYF.